The next 8 T cell receptor beta chains were all read from a single sample in a study of T-cell reconstitution after alpha-beta-depleted transplantation in children. Researchers prepared the TCRbeta library using unique molecular identifiers, the study reports. In TCRdb, the PCR reads were re-called with MiXCR into one record per CDR3 protein. The sample lists under 300,000 distinct CDR3 sequences; about 8.8% were seen once. Sample: PBMCs from the stem cell graft donor, taken from the stem cell graft. Every receptor here comes from a human donor who donated a stem cell graft to a child with SCID.

This clonotype was picked up many times. The rearrangement joins TRBV5-1 to TRBJ2-3; the match to TRBD1 covers 8 bases. Losses at the gene ends were 4 bases for V and 4 bases for J; bases not matched to a gene: 8. Germline CDR1 reads SGHRS; CDR2 reads YFSETQ. The CDR3 contains 15 residues. CDR3 sequence (DNA): TGCGCCAGCAGCGCGGACAGGGTGGTGGCAGATACGCAGTATTTT. This sequence encodes CASSADRVVADTQYF.

This clonotype was observed at least ten times. This chain connects TRBV19 to TRBJ2-2; no firm D call. V lost 3 bases to trimming and J lost 5 bases, with 13 bases between them. CDR1 LNHDA and CDR2 SQIVND come from the germline V gene (reference sequence). CDR3 size: 15 residues. CDR3 coding DNA: TGTGCCAGTAGTATTCCCGGAATGGGGACCGGGGAGCTGTTTTTT. This gives the protein CASSIPGMGTGELFF.

This clonotype was picked up many times. The chain joins TRBV20-1 to TRBJ1-2; D remains ambiguous. V lost 3 bases, J lost 8 bases, and 10 bases lay in between. Germline-derived CDR1 and CDR2 are DFQATT and SNEGSKA (reference sequence). The CDR3 sequence is 11 residues long. The CDR3 is CSARSWEGYTF. The CDR3 region has the DNA TGCAGTGCTAGGTCGTGGGAGGGCTACACCTTC.

This clonotype was observed a handful of times. A much larger clonotype is one base distant, so this may be a read error. The V call is TRBV6-6, the J call TRBJ1-5; D unresolved. Germline CDR1 is MNHNY and CDR2 is SVGAGI (reference sequence). This CDR3 contains 12 residues. V was trimmed by 2 bases and J by 5 bases, leaving 4 bases between them. The CDR3 DNA follows: TGTGCCAGCAGTTACAGCGATCAGCCCCAGCATTTT. Translated: CASSYSDQPQHF.

There are many counts of this clonotype. The genes are TRBV20-1 and TRBJ1-1, with 9 bases fitting TRBD1. The CDR3 is 12 residues long. V gave up 6 bases and J gave up 5 bases; unmatched junction bases: 4. Germline V lookup: CDR1 DFQATT, CDR2 SNEGSKA (reference sequence). CDR3 protein: CSARTGETEAFF. CDR3 DNA sequence: TGCAGTGCCCGGACAGGGGAAACTGAAGCTTTCTTT.

This clonotype appeared a few times. This chain uses TRBV6-1 with TRBJ1-1; D gene unclear. V gave up 3 bases and J gave up 3 bases, with 8 bases separating them. CDR3 length: 13 amino acids. Germline loops: CDR1 MNHNS, CDR2 SASEGT. The CDR3 here is CASSEKTHTEAFF. CDR3 DNA: TGTGCCAGCAGTGAGAAAACTCACACTGAAGCTTTCTTT.

This clonotype appeared many times. V and J are TRBV9 and TRBJ1-2; 9 positions agree with TRBD1. Unmatched junction bases numbered 14, after V lost 3 bases and J lost 8 bases. The CDR3 has 16 residues. Germline V CDR1 and CDR2: SGDLS, YYNGEE. CDR3 loop: CASSGYNRGLDKGYTF. For the CDR3, the DNA is TGTGCCAGCAGCGGGTATAACAGGGGGCTCGATAAAGGCTACACCTTC.

This clonotype has ten or more counts. The rearrangement links TRBV7-9 to TRBJ1-1; a weak D match, TRBD1 (5 bases). Per the germline V gene, CDR1 is SEHNR and CDR2 is FQNEAQ (reference sequence). V was shortened by 4 bases and J by 0 bases, with 15 bases between the two germline ends. This CDR3 region has 16 residues. The CDR3 here is CASSSREGPMNTEAFF. CDR3 DNA sequence: TGTGCCAGCAGCTCGCGTGAGGGACCCATGAACACTGAAGCTTTCTTT.